The 20 T cell receptor beta chains presented below share a single source sample, sequenced in a study of blood T cell repertoires in COVID-19. TCRdb's table, derived via immunoSEQ multiplex PCR, lists solely in-frame clones and lacks some. The sample records 99,000 or so clones, roughly 87% being singletons. Specimen: peripheral blood. Receptors originate from a middle-aged man with acute or convalescent COVID-19.

This chain joins TRBV11-1 and TRBJ1-1; TRBD1 matches 8 bases. Germline values: CDR1 SGHAT, CDR2 FQDESV (reference sequence). Unmatched junction bases numbered 3, after V lost 5 bases and J lost 4 bases. CDR3 length equals 13 residues. CDR3 nucleotides: TGTGCCAGCAGCGTAACAGGGGGCACTGAAGCTTTCTTT. It encodes CASSVTGGTEAFF.

The chain has TRBV30 and TRBJ2-1, with a possible D match to TRBD2 (6 bases). Trimming removed 5 bases from V and 7 bases from J, with 9 bases in between. Germline V lookup: CDR1 GTSNPN, CDR2 SVGIG (reference sequence). The CDR3 has 11 amino acids. CDR3 DNA: TGTGCCTGGCCGGGGGAGAATGAGCAGTTCTTC. It encodes CAWPGENEQFF.

The chain uses TRBV30 and TRBJ2-7, with 7 bases fitting TRBD2. After removal of 3 bases from V and 4 bases from J, the junction contained 6 bases not matched to a gene. The CDR3 totals 13 residues. Germline CDR1 GTSNPN, CDR2 SVGIG (reference sequence). CDR3 sequence: CAWRGRLAYEQYF. As DNA, the CDR3 is TGTGCCTGGAGGGGGCGACTAGCTTACGAGCAGTACTTC.

This chain connects TRBV14 to TRBJ2-7, with TRBD2 as a possible D gene (5 bases). V lost 4 bases to trimming and J lost 1 base, with 11 bases between them. The germline gives CDR1 SGHDN, CDR2 FVKESK. There are 14 residues in the CDR3. The CDR3 nucleotides read TGTGCCAGCAGCCGCGGTGGCGGGTCCTACGAGCAGTACTTC. Its translation: CASSRGGGSYEQYF. The complete variable domain, with remaining parts taken from reference TRBV14 and TRBJ2-7, reads EAGVTQFPSHSVIEKGQTVTLRCDPISGHDNLYWYRRVMGKEIKFLLHFVKESKQDESGMPNNRFLAERTGGTYSTLKVQPAELEDSGVYFCASSRGGGSYEQYFGPGTRLTVT.

The CDR3 DNA is TGCGCCAGCAGTGAGTTGGGGACTAGCGGGAGACACAATGAGCAGTTCTTC. Translated, it gives CASSELGTSGRHNEQFF. This chain connects TRBV10-1 to TRBJ2-1; 14 bases map to TRBD2. In germline, CDR1 is WNHNN, CDR2 SYGVQD (reference sequence). Trimming removed 1 base from V and 5 bases from J; junction bases left unmatched: 4. The CDR3 has 17 residues.

This chain connects TRBV10-3 to TRBJ1-1, with D possibly being TRBD1 (5 bases). CDR3 length equals 14 residues. Trimming cost V 4 bases and J 2 bases, with 11 bases left between them. CDR1 ENHRY and CDR2 SYGVKD come from the germline V gene. The CDR3 loop is CAISGGRTNTEAFF. The CDR3 region has the DNA TGTGCCATCAGTGGCGGCAGGACAAACACTGAAGCTTTCTTT.

This sequence joins TRBV9 and TRBJ1-1; TRBD1 matches 11 bases. Trimming removed 0 bases from V and 5 bases from J; junction bases left unmatched: 6. This CDR3 contains 16 residues. Germline V gives CDR1 SGDLS, CDR2 YYNGEE. The CDR3 DNA sequence: TGTGCCAGCAGCGTAGGTGGACAGGGGGCGCTTACTGAAGCTTTCTTT. Translated: CASSVGGQGALTEAFF.

This chain connects TRBV11-2 to TRBJ2-5; D is unclear. Trimming pared 4 bases from V and 1 base from J, leaving 4 bases between. Germline V gene sequence: CDR1 SGHAT, CDR2 FQNNGV. The CDR3 length is 12 residues. CDR3 in DNA: TGTGCCAGCAGCTCGGTCCAAGAGACCCAGTACTTC. This codes for CASSSVQETQYF.

This clone appeared a few times. The chain uses TRBV28 and TRBJ2-5, with TRBD1 matching 8 bases. The germline gives CDR1 MDHEN, CDR2 SYDVKM. J lost 4 bases, V lost 1 base, and 8 bases had no gene match. This CDR3 comprises 16 residues. The CDR3 protein is CASSLLIRGQGETQYF. DNA for the CDR3: TGTGCCAGCAGTTTATTGATCAGGGGGCAGGGAGAGACCCAGTACTTC.

The V gene is TRBV18, the J gene TRBJ2-2; no firm D call. Trimming took off 3 bases at V and 2 bases at J, with 10 bases between the two ends. The CDR3 totals 15 residues. Germline loops: CDR1 KGHSH, CDR2 LQKENI. CDR3 nucleotides: TGTGCCAGCTCACCCACGCAGGTTAACACCGGGGAGCTGTTTTTT. This sequence encodes CASSPTQVNTGELFF.

The rearrangement uses TRBV6-4 and TRBJ1-6; no clear D gene. CDR3 length: 15 residues. V was pared by 0 bases and J by 7 bases, with 10 bases between. The germline V gene has CDR1 MRHNA and CDR2 SNTAGT. CDR3 in DNA: TGTGCCAGCAGTGACTCCGGCAGGCCAAATTCACCCCTCCACTTT. Protein sequence: CASSDSGRPNSPLHF.

The chain links TRBV30 to TRBJ1-3, with D unclear. The CDR3 contains 14 residues. The ends were cut back, 4 bases at V and 0 bases at J, with 10 bases in the middle. CDR1 GTSNPN and CDR2 SVGIG come from the germline V gene (reference sequence). The CDR3 DNA sequence: TGTGCCTGGAATTCGAGGGTCTCTGGAAACACCATATATTTT. This sequence encodes CAWNSRVSGNTIYF.

This chain joins TRBV7-9 and TRBJ1-1; weak D call: TRBD1 (5 bases). The germline V gene has CDR1 SEHNR and CDR2 FQNEAQ (reference sequence). The germline V and J ends were trimmed by 5 bases and 5 bases, with 12 bases remaining between them. The CDR3 covers 13 residues. This CDR3 reads CASSLQGRTEAFF. The CDR3 DNA sequence: TGTGCCAGCAGCCTTCAGGGTCGGACTGAAGCTTTCTTT. The full variable domain, rest sourced from reference TRBV7-9 and TRBJ1-1, is DTGVSQNPRHKITKRGQNVTFRCDPISEHNRLYWYRQTLGQGPEFLTYFQNEAQLEKSRLLSDRFSAERPKGSFSTLEIQRTEQGDSAMYLCASSLQGRTEAFFGQGTRLTVV.

CDR3 DNA: TGTGCCAGCAGCTTAGCAGGAAATTCACCCCTCCACTTT. Translated, it gives CASSLAGNSPLHF. The J gene is TRBJ1-6, the V gene TRBV11-2; D unresolved. Trimming took off 1 base at V and 7 bases at J, with 5 bases between the two ends. CDR1 and CDR2 (germline): SGHAT, FQNNGV. The length of the CDR3 is 13 residues. Full variable domain (remainder filled in from reference TRBV11-2 and TRBJ1-6): EAGVAQSPRYKIIEKRQSVAFWCNPISGHATLYWYQQILGQGPKLLIQFQNNGVVDDSQLPKDRFSAERLKGVDSTLKIQPAKLEDSAVYLCASSLAGNSPLHFGNGTRLTVT.

The chain uses TRBV3-1 (or the pseudogene TRBV3-2) and TRBJ2-7; TRBD2 aligns across 9 bases. The CDR3 spans 16 residues. Germline assignment: CDR1 LGHDT and CDR2 YNNKEL (reference sequence). With 1 base clipped from V and 0 bases from J, the junction kept 4 bases outside the gene matches. In DNA form, the CDR3 reads TGTGCCAGCAGCCAAGGACTAGCGGCCAGCTCCTACGAGCAGTACTTC. Translated, it gives CASSQGLAASSYEQYF.

As DNA, the CDR3 is TGTGCCAGCAGCCAAGGCCAACAGGGGTGGGGTGAAAAACTGTTTTTT. It is translated as CASSQGQQGWGEKLFF. The genes are TRBV14 and TRBJ1-4; 7 bases align to TRBD1. V lost 1 base, J lost 7 bases, and 9 bases stayed unmatched. The CDR3 loop spans 16 amino acids. Germline CDR1 reads SGHDN; CDR2 reads FVKESK.

The chain combines TRBV3-1 (or the pseudogene TRBV3-2) with TRBJ2-7, with a possible D match to TRBD1 (5 bases). Germline V gene lookup returns CDR1 LGHDT and CDR2 YNNKEL (reference sequence). Trimming shortened V by 2 bases and J by 4 bases, and 6 bases separated the two germline ends. The CDR3 runs to 12 residues. CDR3 residues: CASSQTGYEQYF. The CDR3 nucleotides read TGTGCCAGCAGCCAAACAGGATACGAGCAGTACTTC.

The chain combines TRBV7-9 with TRBJ2-7, with D possibly being TRBD1 (6 bases). CDR3 size: 14 residues. With 5 bases removed from V and 2 bases from J, the gap between germline ends came to 13 bases. From germline, CDR1 is SEHNR and CDR2 FQNEAQ (reference sequence). The CDR3 reads CASSQPGTTYEQYF. The CDR3 nucleotides read TGTGCCAGCAGCCAACCCGGGACAACCTACGAGCAGTACTTC. Together with reference TRBV7-9 and TRBJ2-7, the CDR3 gives the full variable domain: DTGVSQNPRHKITKRGQNVTFRCDPISEHNRLYWYRQTLGQGPEFLTYFQNEAQLEKSRLLSDRFSAERPKGSFSTLEIQRTEQGDSAMYLCASSQPGTTYEQYFGPGTRLTVT.

This CDR3 reads CASSEAPGTGVSGYTF. The CDR3 region has the DNA TGTGCCAGCAGCGAAGCACCCGGGACAGGGGTTTCCGGCTACACCTTC. This rearrangement joins TRBV7-8 to TRBJ1-2, with 10 bases matching TRBD1. After removal of 5 bases from V and 8 bases from J, the junction contained 14 bases not matched to a gene. The CDR3 loop spans 16 amino acids. The germline gives CDR1 SGHVS, CDR2 FQNEAQ.

The chain combines TRBV19 with TRBJ2-3; the match to TRBD2 covers 11 bases. The CDR3 consists of 15 residues. CDR1 is LNHDA and CDR2 is SQIVND in the germline V gene (reference sequence). V shed 5 bases and J 4 bases; nucleotides not matched to a gene: 5. CDR3 in amino acids: CASSPLAGGPDTQYF. DNA of the CDR3: TGTGCCAGTAGTCCCCTAGCGGGAGGACCAGATACGCAGTATTTT.